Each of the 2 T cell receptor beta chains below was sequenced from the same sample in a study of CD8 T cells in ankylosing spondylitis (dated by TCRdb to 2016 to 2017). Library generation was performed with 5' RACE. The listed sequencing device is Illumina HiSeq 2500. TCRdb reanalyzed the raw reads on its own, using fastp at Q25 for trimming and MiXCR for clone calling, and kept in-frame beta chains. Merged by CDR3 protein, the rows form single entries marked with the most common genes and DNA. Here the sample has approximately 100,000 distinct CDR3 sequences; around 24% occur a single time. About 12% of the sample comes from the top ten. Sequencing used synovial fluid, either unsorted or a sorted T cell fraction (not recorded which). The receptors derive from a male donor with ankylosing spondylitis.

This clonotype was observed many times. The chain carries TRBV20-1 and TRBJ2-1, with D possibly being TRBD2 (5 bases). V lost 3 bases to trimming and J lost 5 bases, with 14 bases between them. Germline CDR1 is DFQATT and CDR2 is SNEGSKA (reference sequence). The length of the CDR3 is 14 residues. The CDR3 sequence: CSARSRTPNNEQFF. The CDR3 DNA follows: TGCAGTGCTAGGTCCCGGACTCCGAACAATGAGCAGTTCTTC.

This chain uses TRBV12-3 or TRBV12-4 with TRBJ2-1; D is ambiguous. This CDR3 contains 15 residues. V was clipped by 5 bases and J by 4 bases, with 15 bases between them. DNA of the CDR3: TGTGCCAGCAGTCCCACGGGCGATCTGTACAATGAGCAGTTCTTC. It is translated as CASSPTGDLYNEQFF.